The T cell receptor (beta chain) under discussion was sequenced for a study of radiotherapy plus CTLA-4 blockade in lung cancer. A note on this clone: Its antigen is as yet unknown.

This CDR3 spans 17 amino acids. The V end was cut by 0 bases, the J end by 4 bases, with 15 bases between. Germline CDR1 is WSHSY and CDR2 is SAAADI. Generated by immunoSEQ multiplex PCR, the TCRdb table keeps only in-frame clones and is missing some. Found here are 25,000 to 35,000 clones, 70% to 85% of them singletons; the top ten hold around 7.5%. Findings of the study overall: Expansion of tumor-derived TCR clones was observed in blood after radiotherapy plus ipilimumab.

This specimen was peripheral blood, taken from a patient treated with radiotherapy plus ipilimumab. The TCR was taken from a human donor with non-small cell lung cancer who had stable disease on radiotherapy plus ipilimumab. This rearrangement joins TRBV10-2 to TRBJ2-2; maybe TRBD2 (6 bases). The CDR3 coding sequence is TGCGCCAGCAGTGAGTCGGTCTGGCGGGGTAGCACCGGGGAGCTGTTTTTT. Translated, it gives CASSESVWRGSTGELFF.